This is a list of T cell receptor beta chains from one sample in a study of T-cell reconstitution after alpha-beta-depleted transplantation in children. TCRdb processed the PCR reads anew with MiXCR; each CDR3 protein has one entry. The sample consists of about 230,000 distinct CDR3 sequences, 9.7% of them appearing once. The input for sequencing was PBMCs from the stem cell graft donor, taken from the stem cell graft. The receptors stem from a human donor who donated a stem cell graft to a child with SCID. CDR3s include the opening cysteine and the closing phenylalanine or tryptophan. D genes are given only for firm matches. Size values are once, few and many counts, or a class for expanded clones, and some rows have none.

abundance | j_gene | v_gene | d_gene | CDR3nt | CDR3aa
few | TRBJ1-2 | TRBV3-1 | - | TGTGCCAGCAACAACGTCGTCAAGGGGAACTATGGCTACACCTTC | CASNNVVKGNYGYTF
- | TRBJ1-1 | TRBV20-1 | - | TGCAGTGCTAGAGATATGCAACAGGGTGGCACTGAAGCTTTCTTT | CSARDMQQGGTEAFF
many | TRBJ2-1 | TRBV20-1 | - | TGCAGTGCCGGTGGGGGCGGGTTGACCTACAATGAGCAGTTCTTC | CSAGGGGLTYNEQFF
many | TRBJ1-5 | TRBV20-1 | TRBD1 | TGCAGTGGCACAGGGGGCCGTAGCAATCAGCCCCAGCATTTT | CSGTGGRSNQPQHF
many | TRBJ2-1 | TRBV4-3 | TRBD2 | TGCGCCAGCAGCCAAAACCCACTAGCGGCGGCCTACAATGAGCAGTTCTTC | CASSQNPLAAAYNEQFF
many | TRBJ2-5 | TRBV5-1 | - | TGCGCCAGCAGCACCCGGACCCAACAAGAGACCCAGTACTTC | CASSTRTQQETQYF
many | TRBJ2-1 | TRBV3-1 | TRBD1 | TGTGCCAGCAGCCAAGAGAACAGGGGGCTGATCTACAATGAGCAGTTCTTC | CASSQENRGLIYNEQFF
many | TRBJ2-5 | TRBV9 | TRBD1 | TGTGCCAGCAGTTCTACCGGGACAGCAGAGACCCAGTACTTC | CASSSTGTAETQYF
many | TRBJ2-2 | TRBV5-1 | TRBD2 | TGCGCCAGCAGCTTGGCGGCTAGCGGGGGGCCGAACACCGGGGAGCTGTTTTTT | CASSLAASGGPNTGELFF
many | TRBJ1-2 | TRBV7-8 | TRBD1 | TGTGCCAGCAGCCCGGACAGGGCTAACTATGGCTACACCTTC | CASSPDRANYGYTF
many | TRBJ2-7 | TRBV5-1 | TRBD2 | TGCGCCAGCAGCTTATCTTCAGCGGGGGGTTACGAGCAGTACTTC | CASSLSSAGGYEQYF
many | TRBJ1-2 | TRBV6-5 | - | TGTGCCAGCAGTTCTCTTTCCGGGACGGCCGATGGCTACACCTTC | CASSSLSGTADGYTF
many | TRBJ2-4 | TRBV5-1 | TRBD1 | TGCGCCAGCAGCTTGGGGGACAGGGTGACAAACATTCAGTACTTC | CASSLGDRVTNIQYF
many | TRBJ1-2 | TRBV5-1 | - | TGCGCCAGCAGCCCTGGCATTCGGGGATCGACTTCTGGCTACACCTTC | CASSPGIRGSTSGYTF
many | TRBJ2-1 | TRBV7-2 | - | TGTGCCAGCAGCTTTGTGCCTCGGAGTGAGCAGTTCTTC | CASSFVPRSEQFF
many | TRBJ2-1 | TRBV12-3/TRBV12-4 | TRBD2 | TGTGCCAGCAGCCTGGGTAGTGTCCGGGGGGACAATGAGCAGTTCTTC | CASSLGSVRGDNEQFF
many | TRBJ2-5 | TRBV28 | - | TGTGCCAGCAGCAGAGGTCTAGCTCGGGAGACCCAGTACTTC | CASSRGLARETQYF
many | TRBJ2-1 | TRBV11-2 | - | TGTGCCAGCAGCTTAGATCATAGGGGGGGATCCTACAATGAGCAGTTCTTC | CASSLDHRGGSYNEQFF
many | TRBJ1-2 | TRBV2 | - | TGTGCCAGCACCCGCGAAGCTGGCTACACCTTC | CASTREAGYTF
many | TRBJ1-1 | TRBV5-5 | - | TGTGCCAGCAGCTTGGCCCCAGGGATGAACACTGAAGCTTTCTTT | CASSLAPGMNTEAFF
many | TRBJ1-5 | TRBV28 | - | TGTGCCAGCAGACCCCGACAGACTAATCAGCCCCAGCATTTT | CASRPRQTNQPQHF
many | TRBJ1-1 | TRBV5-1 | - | TGCGCCAGCAGCTTGGGACCCGGGGCCAACACTGAAGCTTTCTTT | CASSLGPGANTEAFF
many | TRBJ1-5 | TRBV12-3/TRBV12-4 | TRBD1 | TGCGCCAGCAGCTTAGGGACAGCCAGCAATCAGCCCCAGCATTTT | CASSLGTASNQPQHF
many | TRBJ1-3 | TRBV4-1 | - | TGCGCCAGCAGCCAAACTACGAAGGGGCCCGGAAACACCATATATTTT | CASSQTTKGPGNTIYF
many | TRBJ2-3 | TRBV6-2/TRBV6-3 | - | TGTGCCAGCAGTTCAACCCCGGGACGGCTATACTCTAGCACAGATACGCAGTATTTT | CASSSTPGRLYSSTDTQYF
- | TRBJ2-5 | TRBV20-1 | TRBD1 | TGCAGTGCTCCTTCAATCCGGGACAGGGTACACCAAGAGACCCAGTACTTC | CSAPSIRDRVHQETQYF
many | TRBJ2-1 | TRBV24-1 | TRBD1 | TGTGCCACCAGTGACTCCGGGACAGGGTCCAATGAGCAGTTCTTC | CATSDSGTGSNEQFF
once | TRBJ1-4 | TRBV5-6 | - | TGTGCCAGCAGCCCAAGGCGTGCGGGGGAAAAACTGTTTTTT | CASSPRRAGEKLFF
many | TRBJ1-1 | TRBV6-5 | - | TGTGCCAGCAGTTACTCAACTGCCCCAGGAAAGAACACTGAAGCTTTCTTT | CASSYSTAPGKNTEAFF
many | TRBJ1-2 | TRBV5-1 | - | TGCGCCAGCAGCTCCTATCCTCAGGGAAACTATGGCTACACCTTC | CASSSYPQGNYGYTF
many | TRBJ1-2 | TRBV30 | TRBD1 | TGTGCCTGGAGCGTGGACAGGGGAACTGGCTACACCTTC | CAWSVDRGTGYTF
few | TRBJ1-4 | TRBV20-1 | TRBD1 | TGCAGTGCTGCCGACAGGGGGCAGGCAACTAATGAAAAACTGTTTTTT | CSAADRGQATNEKLFF